This is a list of T cell receptor beta chains from one sample in a study of blood T cell repertoires in COVID-19. Sequenced by immunoSEQ multiplex PCR; TCRdb stores in-frame clones only, minus some. In the table there are approximately 190,000 clones, around nine tenths of which are singletons. Specimen: peripheral blood. These receptors were obtained from a middle-aged man with acute or convalescent COVID-19. CDR3s leave out the opening cysteine and the closing phenylalanine or tryptophan. Each record gives: clone size, V gene, CDR3 protein. Clone size is shown for a subset of rows, as once, few, many or a class of expanded clone.

clone size: NA
V gene: TRBV13
CDR3 protein: ASSRGYEQY

clone size: NA
V gene: TRBV5-6
CDR3 protein: ASSHRTGVNTIY

clone size: NA
V gene: TRBV7-2
CDR3 protein: ASSLLNRDQPQH

clone size: NA
V gene: TRBV19
CDR3 protein: ASSRTRTPGGELF

clone size: NA
V gene: TRBV12-5
CDR3 protein: ASGLDGGNTGELF

clone size: NA
V gene: TRBV6-1
CDR3 protein: ASSEAGGVLGYGYT

clone size: NA
V gene: TRBV15
CDR3 protein: ATSRAGTGNYGYT

clone size: NA
V gene: TRBV5-1
CDR3 protein: ASTRGASTETQY

clone size: few
V gene: TRBV2
CDR3 protein: ASGVAGGTGELF

clone size: NA
V gene: TRBV11-2
CDR3 protein: ASTQHSPDANEKLF

clone size: NA
V gene: TRBV9
CDR3 protein: ASSRDSYSNQPQH

clone size: NA
V gene: TRBV6-2/TRBV6-3
CDR3 protein: ASSKDSYNEQF

clone size: few
V gene: TRBV19
CDR3 protein: ASRPANLGNTIY

clone size: NA
V gene: TRBV7-9
CDR3 protein: ASSRGQGRGDTQY

clone size: NA
V gene: TRBV6-5
CDR3 protein: ASRYRDGTTNEKLF

clone size: NA
V gene: TRBV5-1
CDR3 protein: ASSLAPGSDEQF

clone size: NA
V gene: TRBV5-1
CDR3 protein: ASSLDRVGIRNYGYT

clone size: NA
V gene: TRBV5-6
CDR3 protein: ASSLALTSGAYEQY

clone size: once
V gene: TRBV7-3
CDR3 protein: ASSLRDGADIQY

clone size: NA
V gene: TRBV15
CDR3 protein: ATSREIQGPITEAF

clone size: NA
V gene: TRBV4-1
CDR3 protein: ASSPRQGMNTEAF

clone size: NA
V gene: TRBV19
CDR3 protein: ASSISTELHQPQH

clone size: NA
V gene: TRBV15
CDR3 protein: ATSMSGVYGYT

clone size: NA
V gene: TRBV5-1
CDR3 protein: ASSWTGSGNTIY

clone size: NA
V gene: TRBV20-1
CDR3 protein: SASQPGGSGYT

clone size: NA
V gene: TRBV28
CDR3 protein: ASSHRNSPLH

clone size: NA
V gene: TRBV19
CDR3 protein: ASRPIRASGVAKNIQY

clone size: NA
V gene: TRBV6-2/TRBV6-3
CDR3 protein: ASSPIQQGSGYT

clone size: NA
V gene: TRBV7-9
CDR3 protein: ACKDRPNTEAF

clone size: NA
V gene: TRBV5-1
CDR3 protein: ASRWTGQGEQY

clone size: NA
V gene: TRBV6-5
CDR3 protein: AVGGRAYNEQF

clone size: NA
V gene: TRBV7-2
CDR3 protein: ASSPSRGTYNEQF

clone size: NA
V gene: TRBV9
CDR3 protein: ASSVEGGISEQF

clone size: NA
V gene: TRBV10-3
CDR3 protein: ATKAQPGTNEKLF

clone size: NA
V gene: TRBV7-9
CDR3 protein: ASSFTGTKYEQY

clone size: NA
V gene: TRBV7-9
CDR3 protein: ASSPGYSSNQPQH

clone size: NA
V gene: TRBV27
CDR3 protein: ASSLSGTGSYGYT

clone size: once
V gene: TRBV3-1/TRBV3-2
CDR3 protein: ASSQVGHPSSGNTIY

clone size: NA
V gene: TRBV6-6
CDR3 protein: ASTSGQFNTEAF

clone size: NA
V gene: TRBV14
CDR3 protein: ASSQRTGAGANVLT

clone size: NA
V gene: TRBV3-1/TRBV3-2
CDR3 protein: ASSQGQGGGYT

clone size: NA
V gene: TRBV19
CDR3 protein: ASIVLGLSSGNTIY

clone size: once
V gene: TRBV3-1/TRBV3-2
CDR3 protein: ASSQDSWGQGGSPLH

clone size: NA
V gene: TRBV28
CDR3 protein: ASSLPQGVGQPQH

clone size: NA
V gene: TRBV7-9
CDR3 protein: ASSLVPRGNTEAF